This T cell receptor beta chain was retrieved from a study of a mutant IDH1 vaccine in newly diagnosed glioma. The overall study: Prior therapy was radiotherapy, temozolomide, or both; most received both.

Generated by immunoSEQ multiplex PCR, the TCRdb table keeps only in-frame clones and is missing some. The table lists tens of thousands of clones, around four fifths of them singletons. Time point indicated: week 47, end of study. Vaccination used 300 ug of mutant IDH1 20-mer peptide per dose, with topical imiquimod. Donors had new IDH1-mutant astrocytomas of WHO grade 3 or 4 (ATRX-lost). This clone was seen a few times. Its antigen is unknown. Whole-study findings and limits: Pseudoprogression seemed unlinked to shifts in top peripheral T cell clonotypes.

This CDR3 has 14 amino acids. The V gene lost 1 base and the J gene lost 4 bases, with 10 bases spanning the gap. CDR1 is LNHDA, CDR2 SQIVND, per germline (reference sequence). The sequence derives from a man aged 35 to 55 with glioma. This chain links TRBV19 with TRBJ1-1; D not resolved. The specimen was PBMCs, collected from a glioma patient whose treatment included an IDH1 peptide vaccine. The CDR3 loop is CASSIGSGGTEAFF. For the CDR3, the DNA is TGTGCCAGTAGTATAGGGTCGGGTGGCACTGAAGCTTTCTTT.